The clone carrying this TCR beta chain was found a few times. The CDR3 loop spans 14 amino acids. V lost 0 bases and J lost 5, with 11 bases in between. CDR1 is GTSNPN and CDR2 is SVGIG in the germline V gene (reference sequence). Generated by immunoSEQ multiplex PCR, the TCRdb table keeps only in-frame clones and is missing some. The repertoire consists of approximately 85,000 clones, with approximately 95% occurring once and the leading ten covering 0.2% to 0.3%. The data were obtained in a study of technical replicates of blood from a few donors. This TCR was recovered from a human donor in good health. This sequence joins TRBV30 and TRBJ1-5; D unclear. Sequencing was done on a sample of T cells isolated from PBMCs. CDR3 loop: CAWSVSLIDQPQHF. The CDR3 bases are TGTGCCTGGAGTGTAAGTCTAATCGATCAGCCCCAGCATTTT.